A single sample gave rise to the 26 T cell receptor beta chains below, sequenced in a study of blood T cell repertoires in COVID-19. Sequenced by immunoSEQ multiplex PCR; TCRdb stores in-frame clones only, minus some. Here the sample spans some 330,000 clones, over 75% being singletons. The specimen sequenced was PBMCs or T cells enriched from blood (not recorded which). These receptors were collected from a man between 25 and 39 years old who had recovered from COVID-19.

The rearrangement joins TRBV10-1 to TRBJ2-7; TRBD1 is a possible D gene (6 bases). Trimming took 0 bases from V and 5 from J, leaving 14 bases between them. This CDR3 region has 15 residues. Germline CDR1 and CDR2: WNHNN and SYGVQD (reference sequence). DNA for the CDR3: TGCGCCAGCAGTGAGTCGGGGACACCCGGCAACGAGCAGTACTTC. Its protein is CASSESGTPGNEQYF.

The J gene is TRBJ2-3, the V gene TRBV27; TRBD2 matches at 10 bases. CDR1 is MNHEY, CDR2 SMNVEV, per germline (reference sequence). This CDR3 has 15 residues. V gave up 4 bases and J gave up 1 base; unmatched junction bases: 2. CDR3 amino acids: CASSSGTSGTDTQYF. DNA for the CDR3: TGTGCCAGCAGTTCCGGGACTAGCGGCACAGATACGCAGTATTTT.

The chain couples TRBV2 to TRBJ2-3; D gene unclear. This CDR3 comprises 16 residues. Trimming removed 6 bases from V and 0 bases from J, with 16 bases in between. Germline lookup yields CDR1 SNHLY and CDR2 FYNNEI. The CDR3 reads CASRETQTFSTDTQYF. CDR3 nucleotide sequence: TGTGCCAGCAGGGAGACTCAAACCTTTAGCACAGATACGCAGTATTTT.

This rearrangement joins TRBV28 to TRBJ1-4; D unresolved. V was pared by 5 bases and J by 5 bases, with 12 bases between. The CDR3 is 14 amino acids. Germline V gives CDR1 MDHEN, CDR2 SYDVKM. The CDR3 nucleotides read TGTGCCAGCAGTCCACAGATCTCAAATGAAAAACTGTTTTTT. Translated, it gives CASSPQISNEKLFF. The variable domain in full, with the rest retrieved from reference TRBV28 and TRBJ1-4, is DVKVTQSSRYLVKRTGEKVFLECVQDMDHENMFWYRQDPGLGLRLIYFSYDVKMKEKGDIPEGYSVSREKKERFSLILESASTNQTSMYLCASSPQISNEKLFFGSGTQLSVL.

The chain employs TRBV27 and TRBJ2-5; D gene uncertain. Trimming shortened V by 2 bases and J by 7 bases, and 5 bases separated the two germline ends. Germline CDR1 MNHEY, CDR2 SMNVEV (reference sequence). CDR3 size: 11 residues. CDR3 loop: CASSLGGTQYF. The CDR3 coding sequence is TGTGCCAGCAGTTTAGGCGGGACCCAGTACTTC.

The chain uses TRBV28 and TRBJ1-4; 8 bases line up with TRBD1. The length of the CDR3 is 14 residues. Germline CDR1 MDHEN, CDR2 SYDVKM. Trimming cost V 7 bases and J 7 bases; bases outside gene matches: 8. The CDR3 loop is CASNTADRVEKLFF. The CDR3 region has the DNA TGTGCCAGCAATACCGCGGACAGGGTTGAAAAACTGTTTTTT.

The chain uses TRBV6-1 and TRBJ2-7, with 9 bases lining up with TRBD1. Germline-derived CDR1 and CDR2 are MNHNS and SASEGT. Trimming at V came to 2 bases and at J to 5 bases, leaving 1 base not matched to a gene. The CDR3 is made up of 13 amino acids. In nucleotides, the CDR3 is TGTGCCAGCAGTGAAAGGACAGGGGACGAGCAGTACTTC. This sequence encodes CASSERTGDEQYF.

The rearrangement uses TRBV2 and TRBJ2-1; 8 nucleotides line up with TRBD2. From germline, CDR1 is SNHLY and CDR2 FYNNEI. V lost 8 bases and J lost 2; bases outside the gene matches: 5. The CDR3 contains 14 residues. The CDR3 loop reads CASHPGGAYNEQFF. CDR3 in DNA: TGTGCCAGCCATCCCGGGGGGGCCTACAATGAGCAGTTCTTC.

The chain combines TRBV28 with TRBJ2-7; D is perhaps TRBD2 (7 bases). Looked up from germline, CDR1 is MDHEN and CDR2 is SYDVKM. The germline V and J ends were trimmed by 2 bases and 4 bases, with 12 bases remaining between them. There are 14 residues in the CDR3. CDR3 sequence reads: CASSLEGEGYEQYF. The CDR3, as DNA: TGTGCCAGCAGTTTAGAGGGGGAGGGATACGAGCAGTACTTC.

The chain is built from TRBV6-5 and TRBJ1-2; 7 nucleotides line up with TRBD1. The CDR3 contains 12 residues. Germline CDR1 is MNHEY and CDR2 is SVGAGI. Trimming removed 4 bases from V and 10 bases from J; junction bases left unmatched: 6. The CDR3 is CASSSGTVSYTF. The CDR3 nucleotides read TGTGCCAGCAGTTCGGGGACAGTATCCTACACCTTC.

This clone was counted between two and nine times. The chain couples TRBV20-1 to TRBJ2-7; D unclear. The CDR3 spans 10 residues. V was clipped by 6 bases and J by 6 bases, with 9 bases between them. Germline V lookup: CDR1 DFQATT, CDR2 SNEGSKA (reference sequence). CDR3 DNA: TGCAGTGCCGGCGCGGCCGAGCAGTACTTC. This translates into CSAGAAEQYF.

V and J are TRBV15 and TRBJ2-4; tentatively, D is TRBD1 (6 bases). Between the trimmed V and J ends, which lost 5 bases and 2 bases, there was a span of 13 bases. This CDR3 spans 15 amino acids. From germline, CDR1 is LNHNV and CDR2 YYDKDF (reference sequence). DNA for the CDR3: TGTGCCACCAGCGTCAGTGGGGGCCCCAAAAACATTCAGTACTTC. Translating it yields CATSVSGGPKNIQYF.

The rearrangement uses TRBV5-1 and TRBJ1-1; D not certain. The V gene's germline CDR1 is SGHRS and CDR2 YFSETQ. The V and J ends lost 6 bases and 1 base respectively, with 13 bases between them. CDR3 length equals 14 residues. The chain's CDR3 is CASTVQTGNTEAFF. The CDR3 nucleotides are TGCGCCAGCACCGTCCAGACGGGGAACACTGAAGCTTTCTTT. Filled out from reference TRBV5-1 and TRBJ1-1, the complete variable domain reads KAGVTQTPRYLIKTRGQQVTLSCSPISGHRSVSWYQQTPGQGLQFLFEYFSETQRNKGNFPGRFSGRQFSNSRSEMNVSTLELGDSALYLCASTVQTGNTEAFFGQGTRLTVV.

The rearrangement joins TRBV5-1 to TRBJ1-2; TRBD1 agrees at 8 bases. CDR1 is SGHRS and CDR2 is YFSETQ in the germline V gene. This CDR3 spans 16 amino acids. Trimming removed 4 bases from V and 5 bases from J; junction bases left unmatched: 13. The DNA of the CDR3 is TGCGCCAGCAGCACCGACATGGACAGGGCAAGATATGGCTACACCTTC. This translates into CASSTDMDRARYGYTF.

V and J are TRBV19 and TRBJ1-2; 12 bases map to TRBD1. Germline trimming cut 4 bases from V and 5 bases from J; bases unmatched to any gene: 14. Germline loops: CDR1 LNHDA, CDR2 SQIVND (reference sequence). CDR3 length: 18 residues. The CDR3 loop reads CASSKKGTGGSGDYGYTF. The CDR3, as DNA: TGTGCCAGTAGTAAAAAAGGGACAGGGGGCTCAGGGGATTATGGCTACACCTTC. Drawing the rest from reference TRBV19 and TRBJ1-2, the complete variable domain is DGGITQSPKYLFRKEGQNVTLSCEQNLNHDAMYWYRQDPGQGLRLIYYSQIVNDFQKGDIAEGYSVSREKKESFPLTVTSAQKNPTAFYLCASSKKGTGGSGDYGYTFGSGTRLTVV.

V and J are TRBV7-2 and TRBJ2-5, with D tentatively TRBD2 (5 bases). From germline, CDR1 is SGHTA and CDR2 FQGNSA. V was cut by 5 bases and J by 0 bases, with 10 bases left in between. This CDR3 is 14 amino acids long. CDR3 nucleotide sequence: TGTGCCAGCAGCCGGGGAACTTACCAAGAGACCCAGTACTTC. Translated: CASSRGTYQETQYF.

The chain links TRBV5-3 to TRBJ1-6; 8 nucleotides align to TRBD1. TRBV5-3 is marked as an open reading frame, function uncertain. V lost 4 bases to trimming and J lost 5 bases; unmatched junction nucleotides: 5. The CDR3 is 15 amino acids. This chain's CDR3 is CARSRGTGNNSPLHF. The DNA for the CDR3 is TGTGCCAGAAGCAGAGGGACAGGTAATAATTCACCCCTCCACTTT.

The V call is TRBV4-2, the J call TRBJ1-1; D not resolved. The CDR3 length is 13 residues. CDR1 is LGHNA and CDR2 is YNFKEQ in the germline V gene. The V end was cut by 0 bases, the J end by 10 bases, with 12 bases between. The CDR3 DNA reads as TGTGCCAGCAGCCAAGAAGCCGTTGGCGGAGCTTTCTTT. Amino acid sequence: CASSQEAVGGAFF.

V and J are TRBV27 and TRBJ1-1; tentative D call: TRBD1 (6 bases). CDR1 and CDR2 from the germline V gene are MNHEY and SMNVEV (reference sequence). The CDR3 covers 13 residues. Deletions cut 6 bases from V and 5 bases from J, with 13 bases between. The CDR3 reads CASSQGLWTEAFF. CDR3 nucleotides: TGTGCCAGCAGCCAGGGGTTGTGGACTGAAGCTTTCTTT.

The chain is built from TRBV9 and TRBJ2-2; TRBD2 aligns across 9 bases. This CDR3 has 15 amino acids. Germline CDR1 is SGDLS and CDR2 is YYNGEE. Trimming at V came to 0 bases and at J to 7 bases, leaving 4 bases not matched to a gene. The CDR3 DNA is TGTGCCAGCAGCGTAGGCGGGGGGGCTGTCGGGGAGCTGTTTTTT. Protein sequence: CASSVGGGAVGELFF.

The chain joins TRBV19 to TRBJ1-2; 8 bases align to TRBD1. V trimming: 5 bases; J trimming: 6 bases; junction bases outside the gene matches: 8. The CDR3 is 14 amino acids. The germline V gene encodes CDR1 LNHDA and CDR2 SQIVND (reference sequence). The CDR3 spells CASSPGTGYNGYTF. Written as DNA, the CDR3 is TGTGCCAGTAGTCCAGGGACAGGATATAATGGCTACACCTTC.

A single count supports this clone. The CDR3 DNA reads TGTGCCAGCAGGTTCTCCCCCTATAACTATGGCTACACCTTC. Translating gives CASRFSPYNYGYTF. J is TRBJ1-2 and V is TRBV6-5, with unresolved D. Germline CDR1 and CDR2: MNHEY and SVGAGI. The ends were cut back, 6 bases at V and 1 base at J, with 12 bases in the middle. This CDR3 comprises 14 residues.

The chain uses TRBV2 and TRBJ2-5; 7 nucleotides agree with TRBD2. V was pared by 7 bases and J by 4 bases, with 9 bases of the junction left unmatched. Germline V gene data show CDR1 as SNHLY and CDR2 as FYNNEI. There are 14 residues in the CDR3. CDR3 bases: TGTGCCAGCACACCTACTAGCGCGGGAGAGACCCAGTACTTC. It translates to CASTPTSAGETQYF. The full variable domain, rest sourced from reference TRBV2 and TRBJ2-5, is EPEVTQTPSHQVTQMGQEVILRCVPISNHLYFYWYRQILGQKVEFLVSFYNNEISEKSEIFDDQFSVERPDGSNFTLKIRSTKLEDSAMYFCASTPTSAGETQYFGPGTRLLVL.

The gene calls are TRBV5-8 and TRBJ2-7; 7 nucleotides match TRBD1. Germline CDR1 and CDR2: SGHTS and YDEGEE. This CDR3 comprises 16 residues. The junction had 11 bases not matched to a gene; V was cut back by 3 bases and J by 2 bases. DNA of the CDR3: TGTGCCAGCAGCTGGGCATTCACAGGGGTCCCCTACGAGCAGTACTTC. Protein product: CASSWAFTGVPYEQYF.

The chain is built from TRBV10-3 and TRBJ1-4, with D possibly being TRBD1 (5 bases). CDR3 length equals 15 residues. CDR1 and CDR2 (germline): ENHRY, SYGVKD. V was trimmed by 3 bases and J by 10 bases, leaving 18 bases between them. CDR3 in DNA: TGTGCCATCAGTGAAACCTTGTGGAGGGGCGGAAAACTGTTTTTT. It codes for CAISETLWRGGKLFF.

The rearrangement uses TRBV7-9 and TRBJ1-3, with a weak D call TRBD1 (6 bases). Germline V gene data show CDR1 as SEHNR and CDR2 as FQNEAQ (reference sequence). The CDR3 covers 15 residues. Between the trimmed V and J ends, which lost 2 bases and 2 bases, there was a span of 10 bases. CDR3 DNA sequence: TGTGCCAGCAGCTTACAGGGGTTGACTGGAAACACCATATATTTT. Amino acids: CASSLQGLTGNTIYF.